This T cell receptor beta chain was captured by sequencing in a study of T cell responses to AZD1222 COVID-19 vaccine. Germline V gene sequence: CDR1 ENHRY, CDR2 SYGVKD. The V gene lost 11 bases and the J gene lost 4 bases, with 18 bases spanning the gap. The length of the CDR3 is 13 residues. The method was immunoSEQ multiplex PCR; TCRdb's version includes in-frame clones alone and lacks a portion of them. The sample contains under 150,000 clones, 88% of which appear only once. The sequencing here drew on peripheral blood, taken 28 days after the second AZD1222 dose. The V gene is TRBV10-3, the J gene TRBJ2-7, with a weak D call TRBD1 (7 bases). The source of this sequence is an adult who received the AZD1222 COVID-19 vaccine. The CDR3: CAANSGGTYEQYF. CDR3 nucleotide sequence: TGTGCCGCCAACTCAGGGGGGACGTACGAGCAGTACTTC.